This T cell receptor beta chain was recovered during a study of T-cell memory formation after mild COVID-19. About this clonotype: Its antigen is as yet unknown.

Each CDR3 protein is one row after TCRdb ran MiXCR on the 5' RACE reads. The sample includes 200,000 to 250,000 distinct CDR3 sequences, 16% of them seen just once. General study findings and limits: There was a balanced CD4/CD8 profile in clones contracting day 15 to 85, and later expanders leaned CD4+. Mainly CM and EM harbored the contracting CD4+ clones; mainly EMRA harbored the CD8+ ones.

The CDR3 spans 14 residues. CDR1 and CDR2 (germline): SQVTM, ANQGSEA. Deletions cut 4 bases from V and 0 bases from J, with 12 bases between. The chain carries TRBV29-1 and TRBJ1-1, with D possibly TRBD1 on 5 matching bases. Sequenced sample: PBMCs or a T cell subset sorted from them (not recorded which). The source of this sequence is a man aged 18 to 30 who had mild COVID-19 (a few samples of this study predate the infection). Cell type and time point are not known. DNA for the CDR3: TGCAGCGTTGCCCCGCGGGGGTTGAACACTGAAGCTTTCTTT. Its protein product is CSVAPRGLNTEAFF. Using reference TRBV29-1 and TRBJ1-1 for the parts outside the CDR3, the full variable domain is SAVISQKPSRDICQRGTSLTIQCQVDSQVTMMFWYRQQPGQSLTLIATANQGSEATYESGFVIDKFPISRPNLTFSTLTVSNMSPEDSSIYLCSVAPRGLNTEAFFGQGTRLTVV.